Each of the 25 T cell receptor beta chains below was sequenced from the same sample in a study of T cells in Graves' hyperthyroidism and ophthalmopathy (dated by TCRdb to between 2018 and 2020). The method was multiplex PCR. Sequencing used an Illumina HiSeq 2000. The TCR beta CDR3 regions were amplified from the RNA transcripts. The first round of RT-PCR for the TCR CDR3 was performed with the HTBI primer set and the Qiagen OneStep RT-PCR kit. Starting from the raw public reads, TCRdb applied fastp trimming at Q25, assembled clones with MiXCR and retained in-frame beta chains. All rows with the same CDR3 protein become a single entry with the most common DNA and genes. In all, the sample holds a few hundred thousand distinct CDR3 sequences, and around 18% of those were seen once. Of the sample, about 16% falls within the top ten clones. Sequencing was done on a sample of blood. These receptor sequences come from a woman in her 40s with Graves' ophthalmopathy.

The sample holds many counts of this clonotype. The chain recombines TRBV5-5 with TRBJ2-7; TRBD2 aligns across 7 bases. V lost 0 bases to trimming and J lost 5 bases; unmatched junction nucleotides: 5. Germline CDR1 reads SGHKS; CDR2 reads YYEKEE (reference sequence). The CDR3 has 14 amino acids. The CDR3 DNA sequence: TGTGCCAGCAGCTTGGAGGCGGGGGTCGACGAGCAGTACTTC. Translated, it gives CASSLEAGVDEQYF. The full variable domain, in which reference TRBV5-5 and TRBJ2-7 provide the parts outside the CDR3, is DAGVTQSPTHLIKTRGQQVTLRCSPISGHKSVSWYQQVLGQGPQFIFQYYEKEERGRGNFPDRFSARQFPNYSSELNVNALLLGDSALYLCASSLEAGVDEQYFGPGTRLTVT.

This clonotype was recorded at least ten times. This sequence joins TRBV7-6 and TRBJ2-2; 9 bases align to TRBD2. This CDR3 is 16 amino acids long. The germline V gene encodes CDR1 SGHVS and CDR2 FNYEAQ. V gave up 4 bases and J gave up 3 bases; unmatched junction bases: 6. CDR3 bases: TGTGCCAGCAGCTACCTAGCGGGACCCCACACCGGGGAGCTGTTTTTT. Its translation: CASSYLAGPHTGELFF.

This clonotype was seen many times. V and J are TRBV29-1 and TRBJ1-2; TRBD1 might be the D (6 bases). The germline V gene encodes CDR1 SQVTM and CDR2 ANQGSEA. Trimming left V 8 bases short and J 6 bases short, with 13 bases between. The CDR3 totals 11 residues. DNA for the CDR3: TGCAGCACCAGGACAGAGAATGGCTACACCTTC. Its protein is CSTRTENGYTF.

The sample holds many counts of this clonotype. Here the CDR3 reads CASTRGRGTYEQYF. For the CDR3, the DNA is TGTGCCAGCACCCGGGGGCGGGGAACCTACGAGCAGTACTTC. This chain connects TRBV6-5 to TRBJ2-7; tentatively, D is TRBD1 or TRBD2 (6 bases each). This CDR3 is built from 14 residues. The V end lost 7 bases, the J end lost 2 bases, and 15 bases lay between the germline ends. Germline CDR1 reads MNHEY; CDR2 reads SVGAGI.

This clonotype has just a few counts. The chain recombines TRBV11-2 with TRBJ2-4; D uncertain. There are 18 residues in the CDR3. The germline V and J ends were trimmed by 5 bases and 8 bases, with 28 bases remaining between them. Germline V gene lookup returns CDR1 SGHAT and CDR2 FQNNGV. DNA for the CDR3: TGTGCCAGCAGCCGATTCTCCCCGACACGGGCCCGCGGTTACATTCAGTACTTC. Protein product: CASSRFSPTRARGYIQYF.

In the case of this clonotype: A read error is possible here, since a much larger clone lies one base away. The genes are TRBV12-3 or TRBV12-4 and TRBJ1-6, with TRBD1 as a possible D gene (5 bases). Deletions cut 1 base from V and 2 bases from J, with 9 bases between. The CDR3 consists of 16 residues. CDR3 DNA sequence: TGTGCCAGCAGTTTAGGAGGGGTGACCTATAATTCACCCCTCCACTTT. Translated: CASSLGGVTYNSPLHF.

This clonotype was counted ten times or more. V is TRBV29-1 and J is TRBJ1-1; perhaps TRBD1 as D (5 bases). Trimming pared 7 bases from V and 4 bases from J, leaving 13 bases between. Germline loops: CDR1 SQVTM, CDR2 ANQGSEA. The CDR3 spans 12 residues. The CDR3 nucleotides read TGCAGCGACCTGGGGGGAGGCACTGAAGCTTTCTTT. Residues: CSDLGGGTEAFF.

This clonotype has at least ten counts. The V call is TRBV2, the J call TRBJ2-7; a weak D match, TRBD2 (6 bases). This CDR3 has 14 amino acids. Germline V gene lookup returns CDR1 SNHLY and CDR2 FYNNEI. V lost 6 bases, J lost 0 bases, and 12 bases lay in between. This chain's CDR3 is CASRKGLSSYEQYF. The CDR3 region has the DNA TGTGCCAGCAGGAAGGGACTGAGCTCCTACGAGCAGTACTTC.

There are many counts of this clonotype. This chain uses TRBV12-3 or TRBV12-4 with TRBJ2-7, with TRBD2 as a possible D gene (6 bases). With 7 bases removed from V and 6 bases from J, the gap between germline ends came to 19 bases. CDR3 size: 14 residues. CDR3 bases: TGTGCCAGCACCCCGGGGCGGGGTCGGAGCGAGCAGTACTTC. This encodes CASTPGRGRSEQYF.

This clonotype was detected many times. The chain recombines TRBV29-1 with TRBJ1-2, with 12 bases fitting TRBD1. Germline CDR1 and CDR2: SQVTM and ANQGSEA. Trimming took 6 bases from V and 7 from J; bases not matched to a gene: 9. The CDR3 has 14 amino acids. CDR3 coding DNA: TGCAGCGTCAAACCGGGACAGGGGGCGCGTGGCTACACCTTC. Protein sequence: CSVKPGQGARGYTF.

This clonotype was counted at least ten times. V usage is TRBV5-1 and J usage is TRBJ2-6; possibly TRBD2 for D (5 bases). The germline V and J ends were trimmed by 7 bases and 2 bases, with 13 bases remaining between them. Germline V lookup: CDR1 SGHRS, CDR2 YFSETQ. CDR3 size: 15 residues. The CDR3: CASFQRGAGANVLTF. The CDR3 coding sequence is TGCGCCAGCTTTCAACGGGGAGCTGGGGCCAACGTCCTGACTTTC. The whole variable domain, remainder taken from reference TRBV5-1 and TRBJ2-6, is KAGVTQTPRYLIKTRGQQVTLSCSPISGHRSVSWYQQTPGQGLQFLFEYFSETQRNKGNFPGRFSGRQFSNSRSEMNVSTLELGDSALYLCASFQRGAGANVLTFGAGSRLTVL.

This clonotype was detected ten times or more. The rearrangement joins TRBV27 to TRBJ1-5; TRBD1 matches at 7 bases. Germline V gene data show CDR1 as MNHEY and CDR2 as SMNVEV (reference sequence). This CDR3 comprises 14 residues. The V gene end was trimmed by 0 bases and the J gene end by 10 bases; junction bases not matched to a gene: 6. CDR3: CASSLSGGAGPQHF. For the CDR3, the DNA is TGTGCCAGCAGTTTATCAGGGGGCGCAGGACCCCAGCATTTT.

This clonotype was counted at least ten times. A much larger clone lies one base from this, so it may be a read error. This is likely a read error, given that the CDR3 carries no conserved phenylalanine or tryptophan at its end. The chain is built from TRBV6-5 and TRBJ1-1; D not resolved. Trimming pared 4 bases from V and 1 base from J, leaving 7 bases between. In germline, CDR1 is MNHEY, CDR2 SVGAGI. The CDR3 consists of 13 residues. The CDR3 protein is CASSSGRNTEAFL. In DNA form, the CDR3 reads TGTGCCAGCAGTTCAGGACGGAACACTGAAGCTTTCCTT.

The table lists this clonotype with many counts. This chain uses TRBV6-4 with TRBJ2-6; 8 bases map to TRBD1. Germline V CDR1 and CDR2: MRHNA, SNTAGT. V dropped 8 bases and J dropped 0; count of bases not matched to a gene: 9. The CDR3 runs to 17 residues. DNA of the CDR3: TGTGCCAGCGGCTCAGGGGGCCTAAGCTCTGGGGCCAACGTCCTGACTTTC. Translating it yields CASGSGGLSSGANVLTF.

This clonotype was recorded at least ten times. The chain combines TRBV6-1 with TRBJ2-2; D possibly corresponds to TRBD2 (6 bases). The CDR3 is 13 residues long. Germline CDR1 MNHNS, CDR2 SASEGT. V was cut by 10 bases and J by 7 bases, with 16 bases left in between. CDR3 residues: CATRRGSSGELFF. The CDR3 DNA reads TGTGCCACCAGACGGGGGTCCAGCGGGGAGCTGTTTTTT.

This clonotype was found a few times. The chain couples TRBV27 to TRBJ1-1; 9 nucleotides line up with TRBD1. The junction had 11 bases not matched to a gene; V was cut back by 2 bases and J by 4 bases. CDR1 MNHEY and CDR2 SMNVEV come from the germline V gene (reference sequence). This CDR3 comprises 17 residues. CDR3 sequence (DNA): TGTGCCAGCAGTTTAACCCCTAAGACAGGGGGAGGCACTGAAGCTTTCTTT. It translates to CASSLTPKTGGGTEAFF.

This clonotype was recorded at least ten times. The chain combines TRBV25-1 with TRBJ1-2; possible D gene TRBD1, 5 bases. The germline V and J ends were trimmed by 3 bases and 1 base, with 15 bases remaining between them. The CDR3 sequence is 16 residues long. CDR1 MGHDK and CDR2 SYGVNS come from the germline V gene. The CDR3 nucleotides read TGTGCCAGCAGTGATCGAGGGGCTACTGTTAACTATGGCTACACCTTC. It encodes CASSDRGATVNYGYTF.

This clonotype has a count of ten or more. V gene TRBV19 combines with J gene TRBJ2-6; 7 bases are a match to TRBD1. This CDR3 has 16 residues. J lost 4 bases, V lost 9 bases, and 12 bases had no gene match. CDR1 and CDR2 (germline): LNHDA, SQIVND (reference sequence). The CDR3 DNA reads TGTGCCAGCCTCAGGACAGGAGAAGCCGGGGCCAACGTCCTGACTTTC. Residues: CASLRTGEAGANVLTF.

The chain has TRBV9 and TRBJ2-7, with D uncertain. The CDR3 is 15 residues long. Trimming pared 4 bases from V and 0 bases from J, leaving 14 bases between. CDR1 SGDLS and CDR2 YYNGEE come from the germline V gene. The CDR3 loop is CASSPRVSSSYEQYF. The CDR3 DNA reads as TGTGCCAGCAGCCCCCGGGTCTCGAGCTCCTACGAGCAGTACTTC.

This clonotype was detected ten times or more. The V gene is TRBV29-1, the J gene TRBJ2-7; D is possibly TRBD1 (6 bases). V lost 0 bases, J lost 4 bases, and 10 bases lay in between. Per germline, CDR1 SQVTM and CDR2 ANQGSEA. This CDR3 contains 13 residues. The CDR3 DNA reads TGCAGCGTTGAAGATACAGGGTTGTACGAGCAGTACTTC. Translated, it gives CSVEDTGLYEQYF.

The chain couples TRBV7-9 to TRBJ2-5; D is undetermined. The ends were cut back, 8 bases at V and 4 bases at J, with 17 bases in the middle. There are 14 residues in the CDR3. The germline CDR1 and CDR2 sequences are SEHNR and FQNEAQ (reference sequence). The CDR3 spells CASSSMGAGETQYF. CDR3 nucleotides: TGTGCCAGCTCTTCCATGGGTGCCGGAGAGACCCAGTACTTC.

This clonotype was found many times. The rearrangement links TRBV7-8 to TRBJ2-5; 8 nucleotides agree with TRBD2. The CDR3 extends over 15 amino acids. The V and J ends lost 4 bases and 6 bases, in that order; junction bases with no gene match: 10. Per the germline V gene, CDR1 is SGHVS and CDR2 is FQNEAQ. The CDR3 here is CASSSPGLAPQTQYF. The CDR3 DNA reads as TGTGCCAGCAGCTCACCAGGACTAGCCCCCCAGACCCAGTACTTC.

In the case of this clonotype: A much larger clone sits a single nucleotide away, making a read error possible. The rearrangement joins TRBV20-1 to TRBJ1-6; 7 positions match TRBD1. Germline CDR1 DFQATT, CDR2 SNEGSKA (reference sequence). CDR3 length: 14 amino acids. CDR3 coding DNA: TGCAGTGCTAGCCAGGGGGTGGGTAATTCACCCCTCTACTTT. Amino acids: CSASQGVGNSPLYF.

Ten or more counts support this clonotype. The chain carries TRBV19 and TRBJ1-1, with D possibly matching TRBD1 (6 bases). CDR3 length equals 11 residues. The V and J ends lost 7 bases and 11 bases respectively, with 14 bases between them. Germline V gives CDR1 LNHDA, CDR2 SQIVND (reference sequence). The CDR3 coding sequence is TGTGCCAGTACCACAGGGTATCGGGCTTTCTTT. Amino acids: CASTTGYRAFF.

The genes are TRBV6-5 and TRBJ1-6; D is unresolved. The length of the CDR3 is 14 residues. From germline, CDR1 is MNHEY and CDR2 SVGAGI. V lost 2 bases and J lost 5, with 7 bases in between. The CDR3 loop is CASSYSFDNSPLHF. The CDR3 nucleotides read TGTGCCAGCAGTTACAGCTTTGATAATTCACCCCTCCACTTT.